A single sample gave rise to the 20 T cell receptor beta chains below, sequenced in a study of CD8 T cells in ankylosing spondylitis. TCRdb re-derived calls from the 5' RACE reads in MiXCR, one entry per CDR3 protein. This table has around 300,000 distinct CDR3 sequences, 9.5% to 13% appearing once. Input material: blood, either unsorted or a sorted T cell fraction (not recorded which). The receptors stem from a female donor with ankylosing spondylitis or in good health (not recorded which).

This chain connects TRBV6-1 to TRBJ2-7; 8 positions agree with TRBD1. Trimming cost V 5 bases and J 7 bases; bases outside gene matches: 7. Germline CDR1 and CDR2: MNHNS and SASEGT. CDR3 length equals 13 residues. The CDR3 region has the DNA TGTGCCAGCAGTACCCAGGGGGCGCGGGAGCAGTACTTC. It is translated as CASSTQGAREQYF.

With regard to this clonotype: A much more abundant neighbour one base away suggests this may be a read error. V usage is TRBV29-1 and J usage is TRBJ2-1; D is perhaps TRBD2 (6 bases). The CDR3 runs 11 residues. Germline CDR1 and CDR2: SQVTM and ANQGSEA. DNA for the CDR3: TGCAGCGTTGGGTGGGAGGATGAGAAGTTCTTC. Amino acid sequence: CSVGWEDEKFF.

This clonotype was counted many times. The rearrangement links TRBV5-1 to TRBJ2-1; 13 bases agree with TRBD2. Per the germline V gene, CDR1 is SGHRS and CDR2 is YFSETQ. V shed 6 bases and J 7 bases; nucleotides not matched to a gene: 4. The CDR3 covers 14 residues. The CDR3 protein is CASKLLAGGNEQFF. CDR3 coding DNA: TGCGCCAGCAAGTTACTAGCGGGAGGGAATGAGCAGTTCTTC.

This clonotype came up many times. The chain couples TRBV27 to TRBJ2-5; 7 nucleotides line up with TRBD1. V shed 3 bases and J 5 bases; nucleotides not matched to a gene: 12. The CDR3 has 16 residues. The germline V gene has CDR1 MNHEY and CDR2 SMNVEV (reference sequence). As DNA, the CDR3 is TGTGCCAGCAGTTTTTTGAGTCAGGGGGATCGTGAGACCCAGTACTTC. It yields the protein CASSFLSQGDRETQYF.

This clonotype appeared a few times. The chain links TRBV10-3 to TRBJ2-4, with 10 bases that match TRBD1. V was clipped by 0 bases and J by 7 bases; unmatched bases: 9. The CDR3 loop spans 17 amino acids. CDR1 and CDR2 (germline): ENHRY, SYGVKD. CDR3 bases: TGTGCCATCAGTGAGTCAGACGGGACAGGGGCGGGGAACATTCAGTACTTC. Translating gives CAISESDGTGAGNIQYF.

This clonotype was picked up a small number of times. V usage is TRBV5-6 and J usage is TRBJ2-1, with 9 bases that match TRBD1. Germline CDR1 and CDR2: SGHDT and YYEEEE. This CDR3 is 14 amino acids long. The trim removed 5 bases at V and 10 bases at J, leaving 10 bases unmatched. DNA of the CDR3: TGTGCCAGCAGGAGAGAACAGGGGGCGTGGGAGCAGTTCTTC. This translates into CASRREQGAWEQFF.

This clonotype appeared a few times. The chain recombines TRBV14 with TRBJ2-5; weak D call: TRBD2 (6 bases). Germline-derived CDR1 and CDR2 are SGHDN and FVKESK. V lost 4 bases, J lost 7 bases, and 16 bases lay in between. The CDR3 totals 14 residues. The CDR3 nucleotides are TGTGCCAGCAGCCCTATAACTAGCTTCGGGACCCAGTACTTC. It encodes CASSPITSFGTQYF.

This clonotype was picked up a small number of times. The rearrangement joins TRBV12-3 or TRBV12-4 to TRBJ2-2, with TRBD2 identical over 9 bases. V shed 5 bases, J shed 6 bases, and the junction held 4 bases outside the gene matches. The CDR3 has 14 amino acids. The CDR3 loop reads CASSPSGRPGELFF. In nucleotides, the CDR3 is TGTGCCAGCAGTCCCAGCGGGAGGCCCGGGGAGCTGTTTTTT.

In its sample, this clonotype was seen many times. The CDR3 sequence: CASSLEDRGYEQYF. In DNA, the CDR3 is TGTGCCAGCAGCTTAGAGGACAGGGGCTACGAGCAGTACTTC. The rearrangement links TRBV7-6 to TRBJ2-7, with 9 bases matching TRBD1. CDR1 SGHVS and CDR2 FNYEAQ come from the germline V gene. V was pared by 1 base and J by 3 bases, with 1 base of the junction left unmatched. CDR3 length: 14 residues.

This clonotype was observed at least ten times. The J gene is TRBJ2-2, the V gene TRBV10-3, with D unclear. The CDR3 spans 13 residues. Deletions cut 6 bases from V and 5 bases from J, with 10 bases between. In germline, CDR1 is ENHRY, CDR2 SYGVKD. In DNA, the CDR3 is TGTGCCATCAGCTACACGGAAACCGGGGAGCTGTTTTTT. It specifies CAISYTETGELFF.

This clonotype was counted at least ten times. The chain couples TRBV12-3 or TRBV12-4 to TRBJ2-1; no clear D. The CDR3 extends over 12 amino acids. The V and J ends lost 7 bases and 5 bases respectively, with 9 bases between them. The CDR3 protein is CASTAPDNEQFF. The CDR3 bases are TGTGCCAGCACCGCTCCTGACAATGAGCAGTTCTTC.

The V gene is TRBV12-3 or TRBV12-4, the J gene TRBJ1-5; the D is unclear. The CDR3 is 16 amino acids. V dropped 3 bases and J dropped 2 bases, with 14 bases sitting between them. CDR3 in amino acids: CASSLRGRSRNQPQHF. The CDR3 nucleotides read TGTGCCAGCAGTTTGAGAGGGAGGAGTCGCAATCAGCCCCAGCATTTT.

The J gene is TRBJ2-3, the V gene TRBV15; 8 bases agree with TRBD1. Germline loops: CDR1 LNHNV, CDR2 YYDKDF (reference sequence). V was clipped by 3 bases and J by 2 bases; unmatched bases: 1. The CDR3 runs 14 residues. The CDR3 DNA is TGTGCCACCAGCAGGGACAGGGCCACAGATACGCAGTATTTT. Its protein product is CATSRDRATDTQYF.

Concerning this clonotype itself: A much larger clone differs by one base, so this may be a read error. The chain has TRBV9 and TRBJ1-5; possibly TRBD1 for D (6 bases). Germline CDR1 is SGDLS and CDR2 is YYNGEE. This CDR3 is 14 amino acids long. The CDR3 spells CAGSVAGANQPQHF. CDR3 coding DNA: TGTGCCGGCAGCGTAGCAGGGGCTAATCAGCCCCAGCATTTT.

At least ten counts were recorded for this clonotype. The rearrangement links TRBV27 to TRBJ2-1; 11 nucleotides agree with TRBD2. The ends lost 6 bases at V and 5 bases at J; junction bases unmatched: 3. This CDR3 comprises 14 residues. The germline CDR1 and CDR2 sequences are MNHEY and SMNVEV (reference sequence). The CDR3 nucleotides read TGTGCCAGCAGAGCGGGACTAGCGGACAATGAGCAGTTCTTC. It yields the protein CASRAGLADNEQFF.

This clonotype was counted only a few times. The V call is TRBV7-3, the J call TRBJ2-1; 9 positions agree with TRBD2. Trimming removed 4 bases from V and 6 bases from J; junction bases left unmatched: 10. CDR3 length: 16 amino acids. Germline V lookup: CDR1 SGHTA, CDR2 FQGTGA. The CDR3 coding sequence is TGTGCCAGCAGCTCGGCCGGGACTAGCAGGATCAATGAGCAGTTCTTC. Encoded protein: CASSSAGTSRINEQFF.

This clonotype came up a few times. One junction end disagrees with the germline gene, perhaps due to a read error. The chain combines TRBV2 with TRBJ2-1; 9 positions match TRBD2. Germline CDR1 and CDR2: SNHLY and FYNNEI. The CDR3 is 14 amino acids. The CDR3 sequence is CASSDLAGGPGRVF. CDR3 coding DNA: TGTGCCAGCAGTGATTTGGCGGGAGGGCCTGGTAGGGTCTTC.

The rearrangement links TRBV19 to TRBJ1-5, with TRBD1 as a possible D gene (6 bases). The germline gives CDR1 LNHDA, CDR2 SQIVND (reference sequence). The CDR3 spans 17 residues. V lost 4 bases and J lost 2, with 18 bases in between. CDR3 region: CASSRGAAGAGNQPQHF. Here the CDR3 DNA reads TGTGCCAGTAGTAGAGGTGCGGCAGGGGCCGGCAATCAGCCCCAGCATTTT. The whole variable domain, remainder taken from reference TRBV19 and TRBJ1-5, is DGGITQSPKYLFRKEGQNVTLSCEQNLNHDAMYWYRQDPGQGLRLIYYSQIVNDFQKGDIAEGYSVSREKKESFPLTVTSAQKNPTAFYLCASSRGAAGAGNQPQHFGDGTRLSIL.

This clonotype was detected ten times or more. The chain uses TRBV25-1 and TRBJ2-5; 8 nucleotides agree with TRBD1. With V trimmed by 4 bases and J by 2 bases, 6 bases remained unmatched. The germline V gene has CDR1 MGHDK and CDR2 SYGVNS. This CDR3 has 15 residues. For the CDR3, the DNA is TGTGCCAGCAGTGGCTATAACAGGGGGCAAGAGACCCAGTACTTC. Its protein product is CASSGYNRGQETQYF.

This clonotype was observed at least ten times. The chain couples TRBV29-1 to TRBJ2-1; D is perhaps TRBD1 or TRBD2 (5 bases each). Trimming removed 4 bases at V and 4 bases at J, with 14 bases between. Germline loops: CDR1 SQVTM, CDR2 ANQGSEA. The CDR3 extends over 14 amino acids. CDR3 residues: CSVGRDPSYNEQFF. Here the CDR3 DNA reads TGCAGCGTTGGCAGGGACCCTTCTTACAATGAGCAGTTCTTC.